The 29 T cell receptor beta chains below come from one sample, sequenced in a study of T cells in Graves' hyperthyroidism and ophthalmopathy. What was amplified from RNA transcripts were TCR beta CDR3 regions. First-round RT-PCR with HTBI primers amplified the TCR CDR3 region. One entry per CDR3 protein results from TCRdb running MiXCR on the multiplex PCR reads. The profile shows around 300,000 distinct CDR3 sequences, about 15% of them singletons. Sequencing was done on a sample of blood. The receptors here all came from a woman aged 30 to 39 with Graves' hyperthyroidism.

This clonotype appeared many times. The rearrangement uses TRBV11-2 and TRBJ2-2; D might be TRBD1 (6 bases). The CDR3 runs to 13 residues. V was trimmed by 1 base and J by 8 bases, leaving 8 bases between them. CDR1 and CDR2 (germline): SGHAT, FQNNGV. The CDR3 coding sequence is TGTGCCAGCAGCTTAGGGACAGCAGGGGAGCTGTTTTTT. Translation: CASSLGTAGELFF.

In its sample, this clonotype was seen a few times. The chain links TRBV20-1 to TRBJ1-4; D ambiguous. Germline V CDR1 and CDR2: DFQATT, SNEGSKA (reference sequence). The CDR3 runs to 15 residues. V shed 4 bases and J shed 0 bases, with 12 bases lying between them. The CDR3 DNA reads TGCAGTGCTATCAGCCCCATAACAACTAATGAAAAACTGTTTTTT. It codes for CSAISPITTNEKLFF.

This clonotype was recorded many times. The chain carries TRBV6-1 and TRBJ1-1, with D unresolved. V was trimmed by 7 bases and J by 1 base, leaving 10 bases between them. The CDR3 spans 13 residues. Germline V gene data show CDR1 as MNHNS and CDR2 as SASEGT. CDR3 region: CASMLNGNTEAFF. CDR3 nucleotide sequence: TGTGCCAGCATGCTAAACGGGAACACTGAAGCTTTCTTT.

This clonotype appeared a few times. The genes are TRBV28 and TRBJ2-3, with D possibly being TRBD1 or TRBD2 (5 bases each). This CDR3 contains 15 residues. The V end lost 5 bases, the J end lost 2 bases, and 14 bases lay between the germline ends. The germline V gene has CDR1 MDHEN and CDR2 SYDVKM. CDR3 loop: CASSPGTTLTDTQYF. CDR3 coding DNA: TGTGCCAGCAGTCCCGGGACGACACTCACAGATACGCAGTATTTT. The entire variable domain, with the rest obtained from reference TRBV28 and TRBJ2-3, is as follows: DVKVTQSSRYLVKRTGEKVFLECVQDMDHENMFWYRQDPGLGLRLIYFSYDVKMKEKGDIPEGYSVSREKKERFSLILESASTNQTSMYLCASSPGTTLTDTQYFGPGTRLTVL.

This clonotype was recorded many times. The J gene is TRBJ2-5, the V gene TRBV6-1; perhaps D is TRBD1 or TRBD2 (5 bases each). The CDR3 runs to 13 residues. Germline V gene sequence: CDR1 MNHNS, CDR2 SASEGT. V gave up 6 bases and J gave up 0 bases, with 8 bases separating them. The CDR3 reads CASRGRNQETQYF. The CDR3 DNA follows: TGTGCCAGCAGGGGACGGAACCAAGAGACCCAGTACTTC.

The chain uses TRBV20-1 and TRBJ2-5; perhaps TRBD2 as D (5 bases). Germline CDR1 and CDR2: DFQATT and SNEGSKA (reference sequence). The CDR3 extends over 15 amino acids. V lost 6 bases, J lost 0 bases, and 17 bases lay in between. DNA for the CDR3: TGCAGTGCCCGCCGAAAGCGGTGGTACCAAGAGACCCAGTACTTC. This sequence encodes CSARRKRWYQETQYF.

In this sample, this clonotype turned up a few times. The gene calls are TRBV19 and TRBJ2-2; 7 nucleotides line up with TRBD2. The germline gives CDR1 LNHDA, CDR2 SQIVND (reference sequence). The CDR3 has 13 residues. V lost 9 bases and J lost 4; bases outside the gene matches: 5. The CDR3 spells CASSGVPTGELFF. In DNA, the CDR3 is TGTGCCAGCAGCGGGGTACCCACCGGGGAGCTGTTTTTT.

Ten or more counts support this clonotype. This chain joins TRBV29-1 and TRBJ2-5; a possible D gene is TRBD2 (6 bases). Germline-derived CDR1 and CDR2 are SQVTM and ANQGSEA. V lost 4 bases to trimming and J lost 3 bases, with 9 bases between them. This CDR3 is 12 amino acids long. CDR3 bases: TGCAGCGTTGGGGGCGGGAAAGAGACCCAGTACTTC. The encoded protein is CSVGGGKETQYF.

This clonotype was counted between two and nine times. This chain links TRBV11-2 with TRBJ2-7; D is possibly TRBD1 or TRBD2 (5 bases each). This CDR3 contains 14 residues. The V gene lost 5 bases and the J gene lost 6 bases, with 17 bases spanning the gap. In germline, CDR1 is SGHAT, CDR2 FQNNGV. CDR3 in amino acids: CASSPVVGTGEQYF. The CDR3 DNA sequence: TGTGCCAGCAGCCCCGTGGTCGGGACCGGCGAGCAGTACTTC.

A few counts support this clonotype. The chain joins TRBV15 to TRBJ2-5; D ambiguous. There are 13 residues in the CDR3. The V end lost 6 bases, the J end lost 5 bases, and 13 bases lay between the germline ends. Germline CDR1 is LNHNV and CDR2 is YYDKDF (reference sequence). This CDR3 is CATRRTVGETQYF. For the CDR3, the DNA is TGTGCCACCAGGAGGACGGTGGGCGAGACCCAGTACTTC. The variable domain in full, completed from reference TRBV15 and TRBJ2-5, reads DAMVIQNPRYQVTQFGKPVTLSCSQTLNHNVMYWYQQKSSQAPKLLFHYYDKDFNNEADTPDNFQSRRPNTSFCFLDIRSPGLGDTAMYLCATRRTVGETQYFGPGTRLLVL.

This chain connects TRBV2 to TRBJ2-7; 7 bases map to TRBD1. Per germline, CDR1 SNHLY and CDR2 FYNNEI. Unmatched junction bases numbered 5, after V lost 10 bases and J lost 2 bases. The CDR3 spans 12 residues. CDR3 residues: CATRDSPYEQYF. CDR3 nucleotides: TGTGCCACCCGGGACAGCCCCTACGAGCAGTACTTC.

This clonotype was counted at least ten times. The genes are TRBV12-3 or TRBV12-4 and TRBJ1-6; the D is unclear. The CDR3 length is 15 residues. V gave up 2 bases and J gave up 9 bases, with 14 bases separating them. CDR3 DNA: TGTGCCAGCAGTTTAAGTGAGGCGGGCTTTTCACCCCTCCACTTT. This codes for CASSLSEAGFSPLHF.

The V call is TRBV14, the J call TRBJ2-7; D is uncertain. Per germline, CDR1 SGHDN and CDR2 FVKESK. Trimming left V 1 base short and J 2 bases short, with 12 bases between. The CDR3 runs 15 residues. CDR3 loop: CASSQVTARPYEQYF. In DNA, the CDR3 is TGTGCCAGCAGCCAAGTAACCGCACGACCCTACGAGCAGTACTTC.

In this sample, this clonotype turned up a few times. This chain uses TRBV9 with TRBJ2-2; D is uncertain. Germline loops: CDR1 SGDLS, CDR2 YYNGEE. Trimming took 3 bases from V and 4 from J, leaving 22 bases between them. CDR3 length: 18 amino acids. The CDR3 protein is CASSASSSPRVATGELFF. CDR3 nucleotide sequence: TGTGCCAGCAGCGCCAGCAGTAGCCCCCGGGTGGCCACCGGGGAGCTGTTTTTT.

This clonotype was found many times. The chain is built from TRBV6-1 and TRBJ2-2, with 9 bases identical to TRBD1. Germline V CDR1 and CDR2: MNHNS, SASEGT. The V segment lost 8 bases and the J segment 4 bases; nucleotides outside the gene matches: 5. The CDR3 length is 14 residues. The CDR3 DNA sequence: TGTGCCAGCCTAAAGACAGGGGGCACCGGGGAGCTGTTTTTT. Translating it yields CASLKTGGTGELFF.

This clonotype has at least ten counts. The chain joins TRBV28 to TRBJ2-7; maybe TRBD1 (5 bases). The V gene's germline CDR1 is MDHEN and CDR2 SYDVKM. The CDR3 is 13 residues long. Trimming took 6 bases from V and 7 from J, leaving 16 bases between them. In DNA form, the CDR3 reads TGTGCCAGCAGACTCAGGGATTTCAGGGAGCAGTACTTC. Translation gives CASRLRDFREQYF.

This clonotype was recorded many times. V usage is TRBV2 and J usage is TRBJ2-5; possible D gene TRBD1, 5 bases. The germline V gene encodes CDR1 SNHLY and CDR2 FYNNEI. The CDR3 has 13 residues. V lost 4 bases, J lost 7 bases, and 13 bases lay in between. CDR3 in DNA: TGTGCCAGCAGTGGACAGTTTTTAGGGACCCAGTACTTC. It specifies CASSGQFLGTQYF.

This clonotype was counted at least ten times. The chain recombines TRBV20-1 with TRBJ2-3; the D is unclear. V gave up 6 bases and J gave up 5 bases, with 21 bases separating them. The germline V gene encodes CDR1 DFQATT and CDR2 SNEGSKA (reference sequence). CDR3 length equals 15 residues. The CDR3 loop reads CSAAREDGHRDTQYF. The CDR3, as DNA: TGCAGTGCCGCCCGAGAGGACGGCCACAGAGATACGCAGTATTTT.

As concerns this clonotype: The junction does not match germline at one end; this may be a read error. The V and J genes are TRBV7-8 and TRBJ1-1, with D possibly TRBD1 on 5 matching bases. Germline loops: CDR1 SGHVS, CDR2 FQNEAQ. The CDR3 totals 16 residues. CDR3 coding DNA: TGTGCCAGCAGCCCCAGCCTCCGGGGGGTGAACACTGAAACTTTCTTT. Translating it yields CASSPSLRGVNTETFF.

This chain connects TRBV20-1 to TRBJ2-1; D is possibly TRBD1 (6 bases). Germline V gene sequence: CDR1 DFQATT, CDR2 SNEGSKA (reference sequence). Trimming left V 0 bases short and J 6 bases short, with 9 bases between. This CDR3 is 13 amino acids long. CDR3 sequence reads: CSARDNRANEQFF. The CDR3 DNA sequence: TGCAGTGCTAGAGATAACAGGGCCAATGAGCAGTTCTTC.

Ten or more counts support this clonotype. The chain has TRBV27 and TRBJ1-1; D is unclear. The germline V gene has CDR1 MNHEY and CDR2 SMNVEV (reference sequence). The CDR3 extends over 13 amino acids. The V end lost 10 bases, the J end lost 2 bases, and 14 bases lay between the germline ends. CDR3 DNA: TGTGCCACCATGGACCAGACAAACACTGAAGCTTTCTTT. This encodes CATMDQTNTEAFF.

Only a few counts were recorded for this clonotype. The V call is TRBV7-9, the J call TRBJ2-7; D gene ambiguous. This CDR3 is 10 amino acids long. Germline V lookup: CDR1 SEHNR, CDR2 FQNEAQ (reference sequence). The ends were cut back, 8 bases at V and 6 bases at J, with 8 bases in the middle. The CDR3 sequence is CASGVGEQYF. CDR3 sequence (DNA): TGTGCCAGCGGGGTCGGCGAGCAGTACTTC.

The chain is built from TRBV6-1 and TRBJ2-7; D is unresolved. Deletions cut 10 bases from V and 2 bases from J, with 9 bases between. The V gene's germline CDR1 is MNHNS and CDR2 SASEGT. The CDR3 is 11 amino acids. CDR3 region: CATGRTYEQYF. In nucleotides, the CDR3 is TGTGCCACCGGCCGTACCTACGAGCAGTACTTC.

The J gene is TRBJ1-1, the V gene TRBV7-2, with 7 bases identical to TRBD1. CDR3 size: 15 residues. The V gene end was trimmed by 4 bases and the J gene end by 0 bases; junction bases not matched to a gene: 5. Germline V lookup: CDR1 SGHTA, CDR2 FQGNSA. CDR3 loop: CASSSLTGMNTEAFF. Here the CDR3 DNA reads TGTGCCAGCAGCTCTTTGACAGGGATGAACACTGAAGCTTTCTTT.

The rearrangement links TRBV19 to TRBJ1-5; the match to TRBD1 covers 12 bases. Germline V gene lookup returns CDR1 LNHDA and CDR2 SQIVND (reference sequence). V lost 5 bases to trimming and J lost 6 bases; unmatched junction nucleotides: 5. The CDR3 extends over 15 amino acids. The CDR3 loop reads CASSSGQGALQPQHF. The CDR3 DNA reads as TGTGCCAGTAGTTCGGGACAGGGGGCCCTTCAGCCCCAGCATTTT.

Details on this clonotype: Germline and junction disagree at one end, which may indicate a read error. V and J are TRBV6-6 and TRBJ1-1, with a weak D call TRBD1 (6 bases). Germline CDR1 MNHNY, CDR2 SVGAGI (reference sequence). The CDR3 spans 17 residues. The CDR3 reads CASNYSGALNLNTEAFF. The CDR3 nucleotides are TGTGCCAGCAATTACTCGGGGGCGCTCAACCTGAACACTGAAGCTTTCTTT.

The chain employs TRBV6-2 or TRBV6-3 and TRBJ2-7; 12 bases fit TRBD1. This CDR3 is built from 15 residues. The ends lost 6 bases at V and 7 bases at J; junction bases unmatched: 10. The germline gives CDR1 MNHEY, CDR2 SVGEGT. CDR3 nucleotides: TGTGCCAGCAGCCGACCGGGACAGGGGGCGCGGGAGCAGTACTTC. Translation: CASSRPGQGAREQYF.

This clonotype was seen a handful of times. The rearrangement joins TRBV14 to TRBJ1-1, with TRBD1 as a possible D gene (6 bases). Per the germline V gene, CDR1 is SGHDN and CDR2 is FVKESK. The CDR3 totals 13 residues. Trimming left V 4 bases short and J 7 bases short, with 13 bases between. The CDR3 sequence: CASSPGAGLEAFF. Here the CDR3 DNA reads TGTGCCAGCAGCCCAGGGGCTGGACTTGAAGCTTTCTTT.

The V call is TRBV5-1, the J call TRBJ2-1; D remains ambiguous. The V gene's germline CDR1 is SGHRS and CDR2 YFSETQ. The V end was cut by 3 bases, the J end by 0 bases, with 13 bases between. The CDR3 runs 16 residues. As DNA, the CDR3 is TGCGCCAGCAGCTCGGGCCAGTGGAGCTCCTACAATGAGCAGTTCTTC. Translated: CASSSGQWSSYNEQFF.